This paragraph covers one T cell receptor beta chain sequence. Its cognate antigen is unknown. Germline V gene lookup returns CDR1 KGHSH and CDR2 LQKENI. V lost 0 bases and J 3 bases, leaving 16 bases between the germline ends. There are 17 residues in the CDR3. The data were obtained in a study of early T cells in non-severe SARS-CoV-2 infection. Study context: Alpha and beta chains were unpaired, from unsorted whole-blood bulk RNA.

Researchers attached unique molecular identifiers to individual cDNA molecules. MiXCR, run by TCRdb on the 5' RACE reads, gives a single entry per CDR3 protein. The sample records some 61,000 distinct CDR3 sequences, 8% to 13% being singletons. Points from the study as a whole: There was a bias toward anti-spike CD8 responses in VDJdb matching, which missed private and CD4 specificities.

The clonotype was recovered from an adult who was a healthcare worker with PCR-confirmed SARS-CoV-2 infection or an uninfected control (not recorded which). The sample was whole blood. V and J are TRBV18 and TRBJ2-3; a possible D gene is TRBD2 (5 bases). The CDR3 nucleotides read TGTGCCAGCTCACCACCGAGCCTTCATCCGGGGACAGATACGCAGTATTTT. Translating gives CASSPPSLHPGTDTQYF.